The 7 T cell receptor beta chains below all came from one sample that was sequenced in a study of blood T cell repertoires in COVID-19. The method was immunoSEQ multiplex PCR; TCRdb's version includes in-frame clones alone and lacks a portion of them. The sample records around 100,000 clones, roughly 85% being singletons. The source material was peripheral blood. The receptors derive from a man aged 35 to 55 with acute or convalescent COVID-19.

A few counts support this clone. The chain's CDR3 is CASSLDRAGVEEQYF. CDR3 nucleotides: TGTGCCAGCAGCTTAGATAGAGCGGGTGTGGAAGAGCAGTACTTC. This chain uses TRBV13 with TRBJ2-7; D might be TRBD2 (6 bases). Trimming shortened V by 1 base and J by 7 bases, and 17 bases separated the two germline ends. The CDR3 spans 15 residues. Germline lookup yields CDR1 PRHDT and CDR2 FYEKMQ (reference sequence).

The chain is built from TRBV11-3 and TRBJ2-1; 7 bases line up with TRBD2. The V segment lost 3 bases and the J segment 4 bases; nucleotides outside the gene matches: 6. Germline CDR1 is SGHNT and CDR2 is YENEEA. CDR3 length: 15 amino acids. CDR3 nucleotide sequence: TGTGCCAGCAGCTTGGGAGGGAGCCCTTACAATGAGCAGTTCTTC. Amino acid sequence: CASSLGGSPYNEQFF.

This chain links TRBV27 with TRBJ1-4, with D maybe TRBD1 (6 bases). V dropped 7 bases and J dropped 5 bases, with 17 bases sitting between them. This CDR3 is built from 15 residues. Germline V gene lookup returns CDR1 MNHEY and CDR2 SMNVEV (reference sequence). CDR3 in amino acids: CASTRLGGANEKLFF. The CDR3 DNA reads TGTGCCAGCACTCGACTGGGGGGGGCCAATGAAAAACTGTTTTTT.

The gene calls are TRBV7-2 and TRBJ2-1, with 10 nucleotides matching TRBD2. The CDR3 is 15 residues long. The germline gives CDR1 SGHTA, CDR2 FQGNSA. Germline trimming cut 2 bases from V and 9 bases from J; bases unmatched to any gene: 7. The CDR3 DNA follows: TGTGCCAGCAGCTTAAGCGGGGGGGGTCTGGGTGAGCAGTTCTTC. Translation: CASSLSGGGLGEQFF.

The chain has TRBV29-1 and TRBJ2-1, with TRBD2 as a possible D gene (6 bases). This CDR3 spans 12 amino acids. Trimming shortened V by 6 bases and J by 6 bases, and 12 bases separated the two germline ends. Germline CDR1 and CDR2: SQVTM and ANQGSEA. The CDR3 is CSVAGSANEQFF. CDR3 coding DNA: TGCAGCGTCGCCGGGAGCGCCAATGAGCAGTTCTTC.

The chain recombines TRBV10-2 with TRBJ1-2, with TRBD1 identical over 9 bases. Germline V gene lookup returns CDR1 WSHSY and CDR2 SAAADI. The V and J ends lost 5 bases and 8 bases, in that order; junction bases with no gene match: 6. The CDR3 runs to 13 residues. The CDR3 spells CASSLQGATGYTF. The CDR3 nucleotides read TGCGCCAGCAGTTTACAGGGGGCGACCGGCTACACCTTC.

The rearrangement uses TRBV18 and TRBJ1-5; tentative D call: TRBD1 (5 bases). This CDR3 has 13 amino acids. V gave up 5 bases and J gave up 5 bases, with 10 bases separating them. Germline CDR1 reads KGHSH; CDR2 reads LQKENI. In DNA, the CDR3 is TGTGCCAGCTCATTGGACACCTATCAGCCCCAGCATTTT. This translates into CASSLDTYQPQHF. Filled out from reference TRBV18 and TRBJ1-5, the complete variable domain reads NAGVMQNPRHLVRRRGQEARLRCSPMKGHSHVYWYRQLPEEGLKFMVYLQKENIIDESGMPKERFSAEFPKEGPSILRIQQVVRGDSAAYFCASSLDTYQPQHFGDGTRLSIL.